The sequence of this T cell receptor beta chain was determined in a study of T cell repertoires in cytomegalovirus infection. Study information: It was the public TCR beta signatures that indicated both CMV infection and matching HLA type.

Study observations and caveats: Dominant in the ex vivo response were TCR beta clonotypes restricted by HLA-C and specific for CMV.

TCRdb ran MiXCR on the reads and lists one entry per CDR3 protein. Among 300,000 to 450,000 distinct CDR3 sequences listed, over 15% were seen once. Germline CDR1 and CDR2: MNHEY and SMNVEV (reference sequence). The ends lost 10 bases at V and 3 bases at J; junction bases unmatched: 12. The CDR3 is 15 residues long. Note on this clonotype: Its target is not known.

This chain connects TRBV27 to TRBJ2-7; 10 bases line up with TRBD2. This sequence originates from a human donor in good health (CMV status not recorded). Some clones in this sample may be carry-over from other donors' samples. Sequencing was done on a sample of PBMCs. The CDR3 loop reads CATAAVAGGFYEQYF. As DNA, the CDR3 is TGTGCCACCGCTGCCGTAGCGGGGGGATTCTACGAGCAGTACTTC.